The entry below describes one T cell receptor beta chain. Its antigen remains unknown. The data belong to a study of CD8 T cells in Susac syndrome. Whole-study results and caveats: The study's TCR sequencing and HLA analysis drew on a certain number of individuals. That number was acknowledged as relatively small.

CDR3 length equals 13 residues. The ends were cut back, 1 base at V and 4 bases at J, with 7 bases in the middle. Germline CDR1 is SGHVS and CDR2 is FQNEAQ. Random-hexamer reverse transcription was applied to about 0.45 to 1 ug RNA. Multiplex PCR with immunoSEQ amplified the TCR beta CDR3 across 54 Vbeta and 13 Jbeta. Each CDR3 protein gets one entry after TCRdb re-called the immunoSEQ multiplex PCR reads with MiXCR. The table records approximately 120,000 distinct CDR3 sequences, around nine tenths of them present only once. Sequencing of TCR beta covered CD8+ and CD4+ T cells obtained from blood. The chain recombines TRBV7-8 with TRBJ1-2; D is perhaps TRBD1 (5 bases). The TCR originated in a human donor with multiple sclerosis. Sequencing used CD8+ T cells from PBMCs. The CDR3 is CASSLVGGYGYTF. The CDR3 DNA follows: TGTGCCAGCAGCTTAGTTGGGGGCTATGGCTACACCTTC.